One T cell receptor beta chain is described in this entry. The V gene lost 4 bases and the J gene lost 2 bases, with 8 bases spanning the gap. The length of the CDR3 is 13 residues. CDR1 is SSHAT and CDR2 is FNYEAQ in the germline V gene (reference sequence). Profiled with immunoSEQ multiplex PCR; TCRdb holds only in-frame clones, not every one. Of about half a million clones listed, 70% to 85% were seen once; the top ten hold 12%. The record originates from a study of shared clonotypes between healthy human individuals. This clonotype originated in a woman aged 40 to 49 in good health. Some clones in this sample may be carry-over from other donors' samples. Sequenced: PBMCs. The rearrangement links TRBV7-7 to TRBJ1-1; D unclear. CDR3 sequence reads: CASSSSQNTEAFF. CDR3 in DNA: TGTGCCAGCAGCTCCTCACAAAACACTGAAGCTTTCTTT.